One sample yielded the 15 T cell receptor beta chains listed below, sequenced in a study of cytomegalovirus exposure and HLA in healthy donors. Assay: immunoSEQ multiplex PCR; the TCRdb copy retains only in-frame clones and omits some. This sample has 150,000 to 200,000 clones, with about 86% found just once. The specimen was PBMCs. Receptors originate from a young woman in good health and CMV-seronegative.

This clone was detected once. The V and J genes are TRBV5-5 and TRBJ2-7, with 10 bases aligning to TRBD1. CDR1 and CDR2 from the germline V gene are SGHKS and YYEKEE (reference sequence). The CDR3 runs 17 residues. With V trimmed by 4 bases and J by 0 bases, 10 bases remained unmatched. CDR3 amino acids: CASSPGQGEPSSYEQYF. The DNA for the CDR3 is TGTGCCAGCAGCCCCGGACAGGGGGAACCCAGCTCCTACGAGCAGTACTTC.

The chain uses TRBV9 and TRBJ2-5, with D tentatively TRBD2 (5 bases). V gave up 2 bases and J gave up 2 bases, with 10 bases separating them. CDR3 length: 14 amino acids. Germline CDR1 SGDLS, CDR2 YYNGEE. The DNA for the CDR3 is TGTGCCAGCAGCGTTTCTAGAGGGCAAGAGACCCAGTACTTC. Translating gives CASSVSRGQETQYF.

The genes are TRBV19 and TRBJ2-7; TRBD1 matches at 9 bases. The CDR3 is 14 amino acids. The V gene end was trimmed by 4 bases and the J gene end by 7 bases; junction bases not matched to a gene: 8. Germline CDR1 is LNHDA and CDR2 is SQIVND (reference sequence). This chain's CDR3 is CASSKDRGRREQYF. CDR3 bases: TGTGCCAGTAGTAAGGACAGGGGCCGGAGGGAGCAGTACTTC.

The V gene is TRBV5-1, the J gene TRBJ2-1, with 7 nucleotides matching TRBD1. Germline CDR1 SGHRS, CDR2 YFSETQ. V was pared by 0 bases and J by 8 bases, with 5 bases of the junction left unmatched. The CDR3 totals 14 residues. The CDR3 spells CASSLGQGGDEQFF. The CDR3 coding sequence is TGCGCCAGCAGCTTGGGACAGGGCGGCGATGAGCAGTTCTTC. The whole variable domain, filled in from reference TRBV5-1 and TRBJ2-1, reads KAGVTQTPRYLIKTRGQQVTLSCSPISGHRSVSWYQQTPGQGLQFLFEYFSETQRNKGNFPGRFSGRQFSNSRSEMNVSTLELGDSALYLCASSLGQGGDEQFFGPGTRLTVL.

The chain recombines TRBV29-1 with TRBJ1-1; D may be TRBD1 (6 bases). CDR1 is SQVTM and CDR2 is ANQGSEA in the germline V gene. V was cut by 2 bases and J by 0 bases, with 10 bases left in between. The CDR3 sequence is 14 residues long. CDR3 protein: CSVERTALNTEAFF. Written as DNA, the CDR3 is TGCAGCGTTGAAAGGACAGCTTTGAACACTGAAGCTTTCTTT.

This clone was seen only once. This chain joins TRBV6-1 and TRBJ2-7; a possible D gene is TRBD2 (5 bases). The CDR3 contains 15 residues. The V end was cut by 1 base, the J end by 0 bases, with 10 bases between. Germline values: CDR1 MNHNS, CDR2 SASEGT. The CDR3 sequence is CASSEVGDSSYEQYF. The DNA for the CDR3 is TGTGCCAGCAGTGAAGTCGGGGATTCCTCCTACGAGCAGTACTTC.

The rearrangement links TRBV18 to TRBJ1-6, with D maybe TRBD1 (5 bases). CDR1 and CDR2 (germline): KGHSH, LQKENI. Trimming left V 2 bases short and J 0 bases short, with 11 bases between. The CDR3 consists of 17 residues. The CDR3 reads CASSPKGRGSYNSPLHF. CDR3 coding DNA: TGTGCCAGCTCACCAAAGGGGAGGGGCTCCTATAATTCACCCCTCCACTTT.

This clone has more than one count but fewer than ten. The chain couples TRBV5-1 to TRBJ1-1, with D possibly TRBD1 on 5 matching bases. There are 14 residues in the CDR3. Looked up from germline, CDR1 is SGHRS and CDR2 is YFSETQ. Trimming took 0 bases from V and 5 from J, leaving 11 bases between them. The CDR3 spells CASSLEQGRTEAFF. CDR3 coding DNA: TGCGCCAGCAGCTTGGAGCAGGGAAGGACTGAAGCTTTCTTT.

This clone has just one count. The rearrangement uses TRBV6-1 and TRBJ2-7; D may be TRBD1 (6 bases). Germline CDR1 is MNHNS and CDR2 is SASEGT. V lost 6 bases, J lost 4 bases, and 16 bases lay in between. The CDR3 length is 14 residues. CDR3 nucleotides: TGTGCCAGCAGAACAGGGTCCCCCCGGTACGAGCAGTACTTC. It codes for CASRTGSPRYEQYF.

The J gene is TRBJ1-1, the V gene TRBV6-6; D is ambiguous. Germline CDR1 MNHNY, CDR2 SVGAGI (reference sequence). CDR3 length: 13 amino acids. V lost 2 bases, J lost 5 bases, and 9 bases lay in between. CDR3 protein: CASSYREETEAFF. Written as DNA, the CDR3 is TGTGCCAGCAGTTACAGGGAGGAGACTGAAGCTTTCTTT.

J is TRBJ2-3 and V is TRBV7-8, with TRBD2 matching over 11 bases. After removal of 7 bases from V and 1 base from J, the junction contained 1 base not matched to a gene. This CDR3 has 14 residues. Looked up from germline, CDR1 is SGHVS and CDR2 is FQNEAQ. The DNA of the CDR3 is TGTGCCAGCAAACTAGCGGGGGGCACAGATACGCAGTATTTT. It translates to CASKLAGGTDTQYF.

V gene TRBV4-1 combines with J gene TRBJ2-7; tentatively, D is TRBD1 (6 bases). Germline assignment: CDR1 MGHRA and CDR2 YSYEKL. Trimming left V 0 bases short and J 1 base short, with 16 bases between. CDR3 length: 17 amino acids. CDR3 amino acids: CASSQDQGGIESYEQYF. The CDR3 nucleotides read TGCGCCAGCAGCCAAGATCAAGGGGGTATCGAATCCTACGAGCAGTACTTC.

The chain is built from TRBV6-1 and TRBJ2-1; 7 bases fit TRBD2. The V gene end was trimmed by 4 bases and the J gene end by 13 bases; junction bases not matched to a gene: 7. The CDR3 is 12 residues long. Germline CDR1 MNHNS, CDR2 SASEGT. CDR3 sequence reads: CASSVLGGGQFF. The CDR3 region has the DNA TGTGCCAGCAGTGTCCTCGGCGGGGGTCAGTTCTTC.

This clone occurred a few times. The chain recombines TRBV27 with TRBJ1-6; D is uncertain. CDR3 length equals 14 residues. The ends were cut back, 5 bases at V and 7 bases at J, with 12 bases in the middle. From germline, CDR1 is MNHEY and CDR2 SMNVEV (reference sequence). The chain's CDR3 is CASSGLNGNSPLHF. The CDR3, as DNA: TGTGCCAGCAGTGGACTGAACGGCAATTCACCCCTCCACTTT.

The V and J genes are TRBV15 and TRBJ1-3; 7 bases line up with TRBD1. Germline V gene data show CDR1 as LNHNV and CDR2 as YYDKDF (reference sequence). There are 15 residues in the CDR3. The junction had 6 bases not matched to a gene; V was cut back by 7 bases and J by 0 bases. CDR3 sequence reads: CATTDDRASGNTIYF. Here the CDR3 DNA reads TGTGCCACCACTGATGACAGGGCCTCTGGAAACACCATATATTTT.